This TCR beta chain appears in the sequencing data of a study of T cell responses to AZD1222 COVID-19 vaccine (dated by TCRdb to about 2021). In terms of the full investigation: AZD1222 recipients whose second dose came at about 4 weeks and those whose second dose came at about 12 weeks were combined into one group, since spike-specific TCR depth and breadth did not differ between the two schedules. Trial participants were enrolled by age into subgroups of 18-55, 56-69 and 70-plus years, and roughly 150, 30 and 60 TCR-sequenced participants, respectively, were included in these subgroups. A total of 230 to 250 trial participants underwent TCR sequencing, of whom 207 received two doses of AZD1222 and some 26 received two doses of the MenACWY control vaccine.

The CDR3 regions of human TCRbeta chains were analyzed by immunosequencing. Under the source paper's analysis protocol: TCRs in the repertoires were matched against a reference library of SARS-CoV-2-specific TCRs that had been generated with the MIRA antigen-specificity platform. Breadth was defined as the fraction of unique TCRs that were SARS-CoV-2-associated, and depth was defined as the fraction of total T cells that were SARS-CoV-2-associated. Each spike-specific TCR was assigned to its reactive spike region and to a CD4 or CD8 class using the MIRA data. Log10-transformed breadth and depth values were compared by one-way ANOVA with Sidak's multiple comparisons tests. TCRdb limited this immuneACCESS table to in-frame rearrangements with V and J called. A share of clones is missing; checked studies link under half to unresolved V genes, and the rest is unexplained. Clonal size and the V and J genes are those of that table, whereas D and trimming came from the DNA. This sample gives 95,000 to 150,000 clones in total; around nine tenths of them show up just once. Around 1.8% of the sample is taken by the ten largest.

What the research found in general, with its limitations: Nearly half of unique spike-specific TCRs reportedly recognized epitopes outside regions mutated in the B.1.351 and B.1.1.7 variants. A significant rise in spike-specific TCR breadth and depth was observed after two AZD1222 doses relative to day 0 and relative to MenACWY recipients. In the small 56-69-year group, the increase in depth fell short of significance, most likely because of low power. No day 14 peak-response samples were available, so repertoires were characterized only after the peak T cell response. Participants were mostly white British, with more females than males. The authors suggested clonal diversity may have been underestimated. Vaccine-associated CD4 TCRs spanned the whole spike protein, with dominant responses in regions 160-218 and 743-854. Conclusions about previously exposed vaccinees are limited, since just 5 to 7 AZD1222 recipients were seropositive for SARS-CoV-2 at baseline.

This specimen's time point label, per the study, means: baseline before first vaccination. Vaccinee samples were obtained from the UK trials COV001 and COV002, which included a single-blind randomized controlled phase 2/3 trial of AZD1222 (ChAdOx1 nCoV-19) in healthy adults. Trial participant PBMC samples were collected at day 0 and day 28 after the second dose for TCRbeta chain sequencing. Only one count was recorded for this clone. The clone's antigen remains unknown. No much larger clone exists at a distance of one base, and base qualities are not known. CDR1 and CDR2 were assigned from the germline V gene (reference sequence) as GTSNPN and SVGIG. Trimming costs V 8 bases and J 0 bases, and their ends lie 13 bases apart. Inclusive of the bounding cysteine and phenylalanine, the CDR3 is 14 residues long. The DNA shown is the 42-base CDR3, in frame from base 1.

The sequencing here drew on peripheral blood, taken on day 0 of AZD1222 vaccination. This TCR derives from an adult in good health. The rearranged chain carries TRBV30 and TRBJ2-2, with the D gene not confidently named. The CDR3 region: CALTNLANTGELFF. The nucleotide sequence reads TGTGCCCTGACGAACTTGGCGAACACCGGGGAGCTGTTTTTT.